These T cell receptor beta chains were read from a single sample in a study of cytomegalovirus exposure and HLA in healthy donors. Using immunoSEQ multiplex PCR, the repertoire was profiled, and TCRdb retains in-frame clones only, with some absent. The table includes over 90,000 clones, around 72% detected once. Sequenced material: PBMCs. The origin of the receptors is a man in his forties in good health and CMV-seronegative. The CDR3 runs from the conserved cysteine through the conserved F or W. A D gene is named only where the DNA matches it firmly. For some rows the clone size is stated as once, few or many, or as a class when expanded; others skip it.

j_call | clone_size | d_call | v_call | cdr3_nt | cdr3_aa
TRBJ2-7 | NA | TRBD1 | TRBV28 | TGTGCCACCCGGGACAGTAGCTCCTACGAGCAGTACTTC | CATRDSSSYEQYF
TRBJ1-2 | NA | NA | TRBV15 | TGTGCCACCAGCACACAGGGTCTGGGCTATGGCTACACCTTC | CATSTQGLGYGYTF
TRBJ2-7 | NA | NA | TRBV4-3 | TGCGCCAGCAGCCAAGCATTAGGGGCCCTACATCGATACGAGCAGTACTTC | CASSQALGALHRYEQYF
TRBJ2-3 | NA | NA | TRBV7-8 | TGTGCCAGCAGCTCCAGGGACACTTACACAGATACGCAGTATTTT | CASSSRDTYTDTQYF
TRBJ1-1 | NA | NA | TRBV5-1 | TGCGCCAGCAGCTTTGGGGAGATTGCGGGCACTGAAGCTTTCTTT | CASSFGEIAGTEAFF
TRBJ1-2 | NA | TRBD1 | TRBV5-6 | TGTGCCAGCAGCTTGACGGACAGGGTCTATGGCTACACCTTC | CASSLTDRVYGYTF
TRBJ1-2 | once | TRBD1 | TRBV15 | TGTGCCACCAGCAGAGGGGACAGGGTTCCTCATTCCCAGGGCTACACCTTC | CATSRGDRVPHSQGYTF
TRBJ1-1 | NA | TRBD1 | TRBV6-5 | TGTGCCAGCAGTTACGGGACAGACATGAGGACTGAAGCTTTCTTT | CASSYGTDMRTEAFF
TRBJ2-7 | NA | NA | TRBV5-4 | TGTGCCAGCAGCCCGGGACAATCAATACACTCCTACGAGCAGTACTTC | CASSPGQSIHSYEQYF
TRBJ1-2 | NA | TRBD1 | TRBV5-1 | TGCGCCAGCAGCTTGGCCGGGACAGGAACCCAGGGGGGCTACACCTTC | CASSLAGTGTQGGYTF
TRBJ2-3 | NA | TRBD2 | TRBV5-6 | TGTGCCAGCAGCTTGGGGGAGGGGTCAGATACGCAGTATTTT | CASSLGEGSDTQYF
TRBJ2-5 | few | NA | TRBV7-6 | TGTGCCAGCAGCTTTAGGTGGGGGCCACAAGAGACCCAGTACTTC | CASSFRWGPQETQYF
TRBJ2-7 | NA | TRBD1 | TRBV29-1 | TGCAGCGTTCTCCGGGACAGGGGGTACGAGCAGTACTTC | CSVLRDRGYEQYF
TRBJ2-7 | NA | TRBD1 | TRBV28 | TGTGCCAGCAGTGATACGCAGACAGGGCCCTACGAGCAGTACTTC | CASSDTQTGPYEQYF
TRBJ2-6 | NA | TRBD1 | TRBV5-4 | TGTGCCAGCAGCTGGCGGACAGGGACTGGGGCCAACGTCCTGACTTTC | CASSWRTGTGANVLTF
TRBJ2-3 | NA | NA | TRBV4-1 | TGCGCCAGCAGCCAAGACACACCGTATACGCAGTATTTT | CASSQDTPYTQYF
TRBJ2-1 | few | TRBD1 | TRBV7-8 | TGTGCCAGCAGCTTAACCCATCGGGACAGGGTTTACAATGAGCAGTTCTTC | CASSLTHRDRVYNEQFF
TRBJ1-1 | NA | NA | TRBV5-5 | TGTGCCAGCAGCTTGGCCGGGGGGGCGAACACTGAAGCTTTCTTT | CASSLAGGANTEAFF
TRBJ1-6 | once | NA | TRBV2 | TGTGCCAGCAGGGGCTCGGGGGGCGGAAAGTATCCCCTCCACTTT | CASRGSGGGKYPLHF
TRBJ2-1 | NA | NA | TRBV5-1 | TGCGCCAGCAGCTTGCGGGGGGCCACATACAATGAGCAGTTCTTC | CASSLRGATYNEQFF
TRBJ2-3 | once | NA | TRBV6-5 | TGTGCCAGCAGTAACCAGGGGGGAATAGATACGCAGTATTTT | CASSNQGGIDTQYF
TRBJ2-2 | NA | NA | TRBV5-6 | TGTGCCAGCAGCATCAACAGGGATAACACCGGGGAGCTGTTTTTT | CASSINRDNTGELFF